The entry below gives a single T cell receptor (beta chain) sequence along with its context. Its antigen remains unknown. The germline V and J ends were trimmed by 10 bases and 6 bases, with 13 bases remaining between them. This CDR3 is 11 amino acids long. Germline V gene sequence: CDR1 MDHEN, CDR2 SYDVKM. This record comes from a study of T cell responses to AZD1222 COVID-19 vaccine. Whole-study results and caveats: Two AZD1222 administrations were followed by greater Spike-specific TCR breadth and depth. Spike as a whole was targeted by vaccine-associated CD4 TCRs, dominant at 160-218 and 743-854. The donors showed a predominance of white British ancestry and of females, with possible underestimation of clonal diversity.

The data were produced by immunoSEQ multiplex PCR, yet TCRdb's version contains in-frame clones alone and is incomplete. The sample carries 90,000 to 95,000 clones, roughly nine tenths recorded once. The sequence derives from an adult in good health. The rearrangement joins TRBV28 to TRBJ2-7; D possibly uses TRBD1 or TRBD2 (5 bases each). Sequenced material: peripheral blood, taken on day 0 of AZD1222 vaccination. The CDR3 DNA is TGTGCCACCCGGGACGCGGTCGAGCAGTACTTC. Its translation is CATRDAVEQYF.